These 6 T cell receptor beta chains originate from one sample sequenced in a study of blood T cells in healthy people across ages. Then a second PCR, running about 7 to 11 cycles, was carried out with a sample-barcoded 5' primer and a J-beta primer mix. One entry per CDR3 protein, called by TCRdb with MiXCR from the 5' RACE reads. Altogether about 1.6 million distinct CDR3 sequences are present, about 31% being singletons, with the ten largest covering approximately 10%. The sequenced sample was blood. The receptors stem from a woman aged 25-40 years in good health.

The CDR3 sequence: CSARGPGQIYEQYF. CDR3 nucleotides: TGCAGTGCTAGAGGTCCGGGACAGATCTACGAGCAGTACTTC. The genes are TRBV20-1 and TRBJ2-7, with 7 bases identical to TRBD1. CDR1 and CDR2 (germline): DFQATT, SNEGSKA (reference sequence). The CDR3 length is 14 residues. V was pared by 1 base and J by 3 bases, with 6 bases of the junction left unmatched.

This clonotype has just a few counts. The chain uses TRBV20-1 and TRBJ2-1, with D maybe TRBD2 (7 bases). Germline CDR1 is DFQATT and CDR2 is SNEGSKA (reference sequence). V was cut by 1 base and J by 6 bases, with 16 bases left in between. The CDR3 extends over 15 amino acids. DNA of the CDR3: TGCAGTGCTAGAGTGGGGGGGGGCTTTAGCAATGAGCAGTTCTTC. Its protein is CSARVGGGFSNEQFF.

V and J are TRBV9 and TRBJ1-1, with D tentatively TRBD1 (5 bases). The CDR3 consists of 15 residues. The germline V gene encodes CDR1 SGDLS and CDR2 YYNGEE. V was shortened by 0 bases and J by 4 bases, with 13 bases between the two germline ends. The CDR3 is CASSVDGGGRTEAFF. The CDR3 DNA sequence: TGTGCCAGCAGCGTAGATGGGGGAGGACGCACTGAAGCTTTCTTT.

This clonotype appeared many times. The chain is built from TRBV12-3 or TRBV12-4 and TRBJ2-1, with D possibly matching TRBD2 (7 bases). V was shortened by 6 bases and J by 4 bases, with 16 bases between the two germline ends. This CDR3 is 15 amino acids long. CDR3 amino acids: CASSRVRGGYNEQFF. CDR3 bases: TGTGCCAGCAGCCGGGTGAGGGGGGGATACAATGAGCAGTTCTTC.

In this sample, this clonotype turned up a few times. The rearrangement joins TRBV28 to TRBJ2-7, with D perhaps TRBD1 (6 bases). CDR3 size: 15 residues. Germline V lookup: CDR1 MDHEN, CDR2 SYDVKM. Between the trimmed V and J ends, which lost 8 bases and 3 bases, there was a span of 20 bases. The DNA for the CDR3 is TGTGCCAGCTCTCCGGTTGGCAGGGACATCTACGAGCAGTACTTC. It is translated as CASSPVGRDIYEQYF.

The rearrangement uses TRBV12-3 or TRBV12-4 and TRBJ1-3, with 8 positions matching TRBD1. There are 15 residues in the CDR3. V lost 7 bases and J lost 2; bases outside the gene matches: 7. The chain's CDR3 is CASTTDRATGNTIYF. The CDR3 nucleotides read TGTGCCAGCACCACGGACAGGGCCACTGGAAACACCATATATTTT.